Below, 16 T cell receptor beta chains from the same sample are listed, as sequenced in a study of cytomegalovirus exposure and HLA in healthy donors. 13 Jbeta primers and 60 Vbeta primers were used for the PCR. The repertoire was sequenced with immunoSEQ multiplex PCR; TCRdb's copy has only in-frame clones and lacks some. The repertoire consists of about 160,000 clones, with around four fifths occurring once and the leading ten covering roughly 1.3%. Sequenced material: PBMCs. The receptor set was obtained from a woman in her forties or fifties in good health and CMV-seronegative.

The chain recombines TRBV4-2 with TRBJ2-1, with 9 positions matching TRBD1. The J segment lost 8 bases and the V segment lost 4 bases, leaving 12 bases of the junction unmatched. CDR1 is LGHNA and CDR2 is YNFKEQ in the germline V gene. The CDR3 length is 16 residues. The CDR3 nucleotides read TGTGCCAGCAGCCGTCGTCCGGGACAGGGTGGTGATGAGCAGTTCTTC. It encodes CASSRRPGQGGDEQFF.

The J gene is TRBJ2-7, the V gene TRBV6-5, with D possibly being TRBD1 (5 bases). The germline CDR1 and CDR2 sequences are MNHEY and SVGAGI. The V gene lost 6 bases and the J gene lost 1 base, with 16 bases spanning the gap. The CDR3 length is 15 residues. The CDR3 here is CASRGRGSTSYEQYF. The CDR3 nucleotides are TGTGCCAGCAGAGGTAGGGGCTCCACTTCCTACGAGCAGTACTTC.

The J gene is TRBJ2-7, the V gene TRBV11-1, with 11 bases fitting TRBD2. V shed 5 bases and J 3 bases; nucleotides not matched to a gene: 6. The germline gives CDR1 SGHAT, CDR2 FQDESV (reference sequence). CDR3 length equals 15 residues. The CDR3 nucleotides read TGTGCCAGCAGCCTACGACTAGCGGGACGCTACGAGCAGTACTTC. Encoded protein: CASSLRLAGRYEQYF. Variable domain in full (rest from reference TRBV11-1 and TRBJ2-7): EAEVAQSPRYKITEKSQAVAFWCDPISGHATLYWYRQILGQGPELLVQFQDESVVDDSQLPKDRFSAERLKGVDSTLKIQPAELGDSAMYLCASSLRLAGRYEQYFGPGTRLTVT.

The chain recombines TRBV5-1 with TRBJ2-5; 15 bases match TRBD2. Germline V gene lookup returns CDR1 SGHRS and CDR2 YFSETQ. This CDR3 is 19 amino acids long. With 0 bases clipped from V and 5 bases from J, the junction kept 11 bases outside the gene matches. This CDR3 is CASSLEGTSGRPRVETQYF. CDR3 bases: TGCGCCAGCAGCTTGGAAGGGACTAGCGGGAGGCCGAGGGTGGAGACCCAGTACTTC.

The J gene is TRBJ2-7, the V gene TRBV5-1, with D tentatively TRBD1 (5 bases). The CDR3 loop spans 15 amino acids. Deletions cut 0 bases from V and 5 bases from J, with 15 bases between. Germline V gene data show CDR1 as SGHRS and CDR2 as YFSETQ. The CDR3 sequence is CASSLEAGPLNEQYF. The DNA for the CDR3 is TGCGCCAGCAGCTTGGAAGCAGGGCCTCTTAACGAGCAGTACTTC. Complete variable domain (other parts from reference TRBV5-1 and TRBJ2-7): KAGVTQTPRYLIKTRGQQVTLSCSPISGHRSVSWYQQTPGQGLQFLFEYFSETQRNKGNFPGRFSGRQFSNSRSEMNVSTLELGDSALYLCASSLEAGPLNEQYFGPGTRLTVT.

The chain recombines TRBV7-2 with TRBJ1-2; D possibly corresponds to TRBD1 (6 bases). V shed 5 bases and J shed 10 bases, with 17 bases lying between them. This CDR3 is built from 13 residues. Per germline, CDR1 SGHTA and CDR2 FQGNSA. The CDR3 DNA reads TGTGCCAGCAGCGCTTGGGGGGGGGCCGACTACACCTTC. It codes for CASSAWGGADYTF. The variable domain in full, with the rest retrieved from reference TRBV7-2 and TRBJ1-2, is GAGVSQSPSNKVTEKGKDVELRCDPISGHTALYWYRQSLGQGLEFLIYFQGNSAPDKSGLPSDRFSAERTGGSVSTLTIQRTQQEDSAVYLCASSAWGGADYTFGSGTRLTVV.

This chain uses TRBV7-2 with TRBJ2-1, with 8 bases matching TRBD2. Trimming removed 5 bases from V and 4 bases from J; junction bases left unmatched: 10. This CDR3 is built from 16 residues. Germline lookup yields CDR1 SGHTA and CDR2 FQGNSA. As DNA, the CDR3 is TGTGCCAGCAGCCCCCGGACTAGCTCCCATTACAATGAGCAGTTCTTC. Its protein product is CASSPRTSSHYNEQFF.

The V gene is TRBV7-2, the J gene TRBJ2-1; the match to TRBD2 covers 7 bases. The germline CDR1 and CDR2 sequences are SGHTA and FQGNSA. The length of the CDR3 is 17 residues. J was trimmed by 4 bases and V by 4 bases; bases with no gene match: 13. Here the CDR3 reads CASSSRHPGGTYNEQFF. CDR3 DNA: TGTGCCAGCAGCTCCCGGCATCCGGGAGGTACATACAATGAGCAGTTCTTC.

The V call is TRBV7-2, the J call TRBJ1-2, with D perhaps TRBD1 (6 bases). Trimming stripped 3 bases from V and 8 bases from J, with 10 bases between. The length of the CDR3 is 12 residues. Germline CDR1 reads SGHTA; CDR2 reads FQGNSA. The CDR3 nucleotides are TGTGCCAGCAGCTTGGACAGAAACGGCTACACCTTC. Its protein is CASSLDRNGYTF.

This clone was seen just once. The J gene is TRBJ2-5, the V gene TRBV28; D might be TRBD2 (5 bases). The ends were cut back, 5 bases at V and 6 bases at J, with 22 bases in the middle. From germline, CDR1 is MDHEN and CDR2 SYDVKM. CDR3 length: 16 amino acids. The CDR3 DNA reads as TGTGCCAGCAGTCCCCCCCTTTTAGCGTCCGCCCAGACCCAGTACTTC. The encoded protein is CASSPPLLASAQTQYF.

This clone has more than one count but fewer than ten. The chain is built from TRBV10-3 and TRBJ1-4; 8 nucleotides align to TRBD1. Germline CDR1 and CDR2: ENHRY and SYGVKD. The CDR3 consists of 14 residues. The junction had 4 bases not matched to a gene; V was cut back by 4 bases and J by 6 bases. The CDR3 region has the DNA TGTGCCATCAGTGCGGGACAGGCAGATGAAAAACTGTTTTTT. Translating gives CAISAGQADEKLFF.

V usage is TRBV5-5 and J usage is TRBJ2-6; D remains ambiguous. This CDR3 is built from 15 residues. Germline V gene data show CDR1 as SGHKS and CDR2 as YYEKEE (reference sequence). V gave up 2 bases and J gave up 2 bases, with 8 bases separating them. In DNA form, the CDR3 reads TGTGCCAGCAGCTTTCCCGGTACTGGGGCCAACGTCCTGACTTTC. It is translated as CASSFPGTGANVLTF.

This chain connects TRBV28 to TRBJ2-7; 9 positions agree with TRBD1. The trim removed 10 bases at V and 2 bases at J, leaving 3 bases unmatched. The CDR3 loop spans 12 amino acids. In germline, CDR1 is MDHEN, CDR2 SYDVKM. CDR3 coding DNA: TGTGCCACCGGGACAGGGCCCTACGAGCAGTACTTC. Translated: CATGTGPYEQYF.

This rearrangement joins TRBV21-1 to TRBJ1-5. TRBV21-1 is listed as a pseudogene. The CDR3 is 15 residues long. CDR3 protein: CASFSILEQNQPQHF. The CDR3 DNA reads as TGTGCCAGCTTCTCCATCCTGGAGCAGAATCAGCCCCAGCATTTT.

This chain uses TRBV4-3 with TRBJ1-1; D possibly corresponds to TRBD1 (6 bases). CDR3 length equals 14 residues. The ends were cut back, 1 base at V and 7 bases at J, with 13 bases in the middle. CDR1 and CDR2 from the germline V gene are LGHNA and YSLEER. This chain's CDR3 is CASSQVRGEGEAFF. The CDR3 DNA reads TGCGCCAGCAGCCAAGTCAGGGGAGAGGGTGAAGCTTTCTTT.

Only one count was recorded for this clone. CDR3 sequence (DNA): TGTGCCAGCAGCGTAAGATCAGGGTACAATGAGCAGTTCTTC. Translation gives CASSVRSGYNEQFF. The chain is built from TRBV9 and TRBJ2-1; the D gene is possibly TRBD1 (5 bases). Germline CDR1 and CDR2: SGDLS and YYNGEE. The CDR3 has 14 amino acids. The V end lost 1 base, the J end lost 4 bases, and 9 bases lay between the germline ends.